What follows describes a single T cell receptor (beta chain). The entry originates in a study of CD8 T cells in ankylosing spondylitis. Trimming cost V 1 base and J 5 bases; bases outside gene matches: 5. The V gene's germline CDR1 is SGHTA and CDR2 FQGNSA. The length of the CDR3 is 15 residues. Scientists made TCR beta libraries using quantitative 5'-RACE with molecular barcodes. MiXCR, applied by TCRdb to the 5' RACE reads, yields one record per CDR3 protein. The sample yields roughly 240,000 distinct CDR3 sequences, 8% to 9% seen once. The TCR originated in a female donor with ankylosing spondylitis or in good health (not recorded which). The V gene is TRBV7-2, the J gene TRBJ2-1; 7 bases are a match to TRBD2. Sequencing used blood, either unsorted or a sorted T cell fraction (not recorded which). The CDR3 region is CASSLGAGNNNEQFF. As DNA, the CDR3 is TGTGCCAGCAGCTTAGGAGCGGGGAATAACAATGAGCAGTTCTTC.